This T cell receptor beta chain is from a study of blood T cell repertoires in COVID-19. Study background: Spain, Italy and the United States supplied samples that represented acute and convalescent COVID-19. T cells, B-cell-depleted T cells, or PBMCs supplied cDNA or gDNA.

This clone appeared once. Methods used by the authors: Amplification with reference gene primers provided the estimates of nucleated cell counts. Sequencing used immunoSEQ multiplex PCR; TCRdb keeps in-frame clones, though not all of them. V and J calls plus clone size are reproduced from that table; the DNA served to infer D and trimming. The data contain 75,000 to 100,000 clones, 87% of them singletons. The material sequenced was peripheral blood. This TCR came from a human donor in a cohort sampled during active COVID-19.

Written as DNA, the CDR3 is TGTGCCAGTAGTGAGGGCAGACGGTCACCCCTCCACTTT. As protein: CASSEGRRSPLHF. The chain joins TRBV19 to TRBJ1-6; D gene uncertain. Germline V gene data show CDR1 as LNHDA and CDR2 as SQIVND (reference sequence). This CDR3 is built from 13 residues. V lost 5 bases, J lost 10 bases, and 12 bases lay in between.